One and the same sample provided the 24 T cell receptor beta chains below, sequenced in a study of blood T cell repertoires in COVID-19. Profiled with immunoSEQ multiplex PCR; TCRdb holds only in-frame clones, not every one. The sample yields 250,000 to 350,000 clones, approximately 89% seen once. The sequenced material came from peripheral blood. The receptors come from a woman aged 25-40 years who had recovered from COVID-19.

This clone was picked up many times. The rearrangement joins TRBV7-3 to TRBJ2-1, with D unresolved. The CDR3 contains 15 residues. Germline CDR1 and CDR2: SGHTA and FQGTGA. Between the trimmed V and J ends, which lost 1 base and 8 bases, there was a span of 15 bases. The CDR3 nucleotides are TGTGCCAGCAGCTTAAGTGGCTTAATCGTATATGAGCAGTTCTTC. Protein: CASSLSGLIVYEQFF.

The J gene is TRBJ2-5, the V gene TRBV7-8; D may be TRBD2 (5 bases). V lost 1 base and J lost 4, with 10 bases in between. Germline CDR1 is SGHVS and CDR2 is FQNEAQ. CDR3 size: 14 residues. The CDR3 DNA follows: TGTGCCAGCAGCTTAGATATCGAGGGAGAGACCCAGTACTTC. Its translation: CASSLDIEGETQYF. Full variable domain (rest looked up from reference TRBV7-8 and TRBJ2-5): GAGVSQSPRYKVAKRGQDVALRCDPISGHVSLFWYQQALGQGPEFLTYFQNEAQLDKSGLPSDRFFAERPEGSVSTLKIQRTQQEDSAVYLCASSLDIEGETQYFGPGTRLLVL.

This chain links TRBV2 with TRBJ2-2; a possible D gene is TRBD1 (5 bases). Trimming left V 4 bases short and J 6 bases short, with 15 bases between. CDR3 length equals 15 residues. From germline, CDR1 is SNHLY and CDR2 FYNNEI. For the CDR3, the DNA is TGTGCCAGCAGTGCCCCCCCAGGGTTGGCCGGGGAGCTGTTTTTT. Protein product: CASSAPPGLAGELFF.

This chain joins TRBV28 and TRBJ1-5; unclear D gene. Trimming removed 5 bases from V and 2 bases from J, with 19 bases in between. CDR1 and CDR2 from the germline V gene are MDHEN and SYDVKM. CDR3 size: 17 residues. The DNA of the CDR3 is TGTGCCAGCAGTCTACGCCCCACTTCGGAGGGCAATCAGCCCCAGCATTTT. Protein product: CASSLRPTSEGNQPQHF.

The gene calls are TRBV7-2 and TRBJ1-1; D call uncertain. CDR1 is SGHTA and CDR2 is FQGNSA in the germline V gene. Deletions cut 1 base from V and 3 bases from J, with 6 bases between. The CDR3 spans 13 residues. CDR3 loop: CASSLVRDTEAFF. In nucleotides, the CDR3 is TGTGCCAGCAGCTTAGTGAGGGACACTGAAGCTTTCTTT.

The CDR3 region is CASTAQGSSYEQYF. In DNA, the CDR3 is TGCGCCAGCACCGCCCAGGGGAGCTCCTACGAGCAGTACTTC. The V gene is TRBV5-1, the J gene TRBJ2-7, with TRBD1 as a possible D gene (6 bases). With 6 bases removed from V and 0 bases from J, the gap between germline ends came to 13 bases. Germline CDR1 and CDR2: SGHRS and YFSETQ. The CDR3 is 14 residues long.

The chain is built from TRBV6-5 and TRBJ2-3, with D possibly TRBD1 on 5 matching bases. Germline V lookup: CDR1 MNHEY, CDR2 SVGAGI. The V gene lost 8 bases and the J gene lost 0 bases, with 9 bases spanning the gap. CDR3 length: 13 residues. Here the CDR3 reads CASRTLSTDTQYF. The DNA of the CDR3 is TGTGCCAGCCGGACACTGAGCACAGATACGCAGTATTTT.

The rearrangement joins TRBV19 to TRBJ2-7; TRBD1 matches 11 bases. Germline V gene sequence: CDR1 LNHDA, CDR2 SQIVND (reference sequence). V shed 7 bases and J 3 bases; nucleotides not matched to a gene: 14. This CDR3 spans 17 amino acids. The DNA of the CDR3 is TGTGCCAGTACCTCCGGCCCGGGACAGGGGGGAATCTACGAGCAGTACTTC. The encoded protein is CASTSGPGQGGIYEQYF.

The chain carries TRBV28 and TRBJ2-7; 12 positions agree with TRBD1. Looked up from germline, CDR1 is MDHEN and CDR2 is SYDVKM. The junction had 8 bases not matched to a gene; V was cut back by 4 bases and J by 7 bases. The CDR3 runs 15 residues. DNA for the CDR3: TGTGCCAGCAGTTCCCCGGGACAGGGGGCTGAAGAGCAGTACTTC. Translation gives CASSSPGQGAEEQYF.

This rearrangement joins TRBV19 to TRBJ2-7, with a weak D call TRBD2 (6 bases). CDR1 is LNHDA and CDR2 is SQIVND in the germline V gene (reference sequence). CDR3 length: 16 residues. Trimming cost V 6 bases and J 5 bases, with 23 bases left between them. The CDR3 nucleotides are TGTGCCAGTAGAGAACACGGGACTGTTGGTAGCAACGAGCAGTACTTC. Protein: CASREHGTVGSNEQYF.

The chain joins TRBV20-1 to TRBJ1-2; D is perhaps TRBD1 (6 bases). Germline V lookup: CDR1 DFQATT, CDR2 SNEGSKA (reference sequence). This CDR3 comprises 10 residues. The V gene lost 5 bases and the J gene lost 8 bases, with 9 bases spanning the gap. Here the CDR3 reads CSAYREGYTF. In nucleotides, the CDR3 is TGCAGTGCTTACAGGGAAGGCTACACCTTC.

The rearrangement joins TRBV18 to TRBJ1-5; 10 bases match TRBD1. Germline V gene sequence: CDR1 KGHSH, CDR2 LQKENI. The CDR3 is 17 residues long. Losses at the gene ends were 1 base for V and 2 bases for J; bases not matched to a gene: 5. In nucleotides, the CDR3 is TGTGCCAGCTCACCACTTTCCGGGACAGGGGGCAATCAGCCCCAGCATTTT. Protein: CASSPLSGTGGNQPQHF.

With respect to this clone: The sample contains more than one DNA sequence encoding this CDR3. The chain links TRBV5-1 to TRBJ2-5; D not resolved. CDR1 is SGHRS, CDR2 YFSETQ, per germline. The CDR3 contains 14 residues. Trimming pared 0 bases from V and 1 base from J, leaving 7 bases between. In DNA, the CDR3 is TGCGCCAGCAGCTTGGGACCGGGCCAAGAGACCCAGTACTTC. Its protein is CASSLGPGQETQYF.

Sample share makes this clone medium-sized. The V gene is TRBV28, the J gene TRBJ1-6; possible D gene TRBD1, 5 bases. Deletions cut 11 bases from V and 7 bases from J, with 18 bases between. CDR3 length: 14 residues. Germline V gene sequence: CDR1 MDHEN, CDR2 SYDVKM. The CDR3 DNA is TGTGCCGCGTCGGTCAGGGATTACAATTCACCCCTCCACTTT. Protein product: CAASVRDYNSPLHF.

The gene calls are TRBV28 and TRBJ2-5, with 7 bases that match TRBD2. Trimming removed 2 bases from V and 2 bases from J; junction bases left unmatched: 5. Germline V gene data show CDR1 as MDHEN and CDR2 as SYDVKM. The length of the CDR3 is 15 residues. The CDR3 loop is CASSLGRGLQETQYF. The CDR3 region has the DNA TGTGCCAGCAGTTTAGGGCGGGGGTTACAAGAGACCCAGTACTTC.

This rearrangement joins TRBV27 to TRBJ1-1; 10 bases fit TRBD1. CDR1 is MNHEY, CDR2 SMNVEV, per germline (reference sequence). With 6 bases clipped from V and 11 bases from J, the junction kept 12 bases outside the gene matches. CDR3 length equals 14 residues. The chain's CDR3 is CASSPLGQGVDAFF. In DNA form, the CDR3 reads TGTGCCAGCAGCCCGCTTGGACAGGGGGTAGACGCTTTCTTT.

The J gene is TRBJ2-4, the V gene TRBV6-4, with 9 bases aligning to TRBD1. Germline loops: CDR1 MRHNA, CDR2 SNTAGT. This CDR3 is 14 amino acids long. V lost 6 bases to trimming and J lost 6 bases; unmatched junction nucleotides: 6. This chain's CDR3 is CASSTGTGSNIQYF. The CDR3 DNA is TGTGCCAGCAGCACCGGGACAGGGTCAAACATTCAGTACTTC.

The CDR3 loop is CASSLYGTLTTTDTQYF. CDR3 DNA sequence: TGCGCCAGCAGCTTGTACGGGACACTAACAACCACAGATACGCAGTATTTT. This chain connects TRBV5-1 to TRBJ2-3; tentative D call: TRBD1 (6 bases). Germline CDR1 and CDR2: SGHRS and YFSETQ. Trimming pared 1 base from V and 2 bases from J, leaving 17 bases between. The CDR3 runs to 17 residues.

V is TRBV7-3 and J is TRBJ2-1; TRBD2 matches 14 bases. From germline, CDR1 is SGHTA and CDR2 FQGTGA. The CDR3 totals 23 residues. V shed 1 base and J 0 bases; nucleotides not matched to a gene: 17. CDR3 residues: CASSLKPPRTSGGPIGSYNEQFF. The DNA of the CDR3 is TGTGCCAGCAGCTTAAAGCCCCCTAGGACTAGCGGGGGGCCGATAGGCTCCTACAATGAGCAGTTCTTC.

J is TRBJ2-5 and V is TRBV5-6; D not certain. Germline V gives CDR1 SGHDT, CDR2 YYEEEE. V shed 1 base and J shed 7 bases, with 11 bases lying between them. The CDR3 is made up of 13 amino acids. Here the CDR3 DNA reads TGTGCCAGCAGCTTGATGGCGGTGGGGACCCAGTACTTC. This translates into CASSLMAVGTQYF.

The V gene is TRBV5-1, the J gene TRBJ1-4; D possibly corresponds to TRBD1 (6 bases). Looked up from germline, CDR1 is SGHRS and CDR2 is YFSETQ. This CDR3 is built from 14 residues. The ends were cut back, 1 base at V and 6 bases at J, with 10 bases in the middle. The DNA for the CDR3 is TGCGCCAGCAGCTTGTCACAGGGTTATGAAAAACTGTTTTTT. Amino acid sequence: CASSLSQGYEKLFF.

The V call is TRBV9, the J call TRBJ2-2; maybe TRBD1 (6 bases). The V end was cut by 3 bases, the J end by 7 bases, with 13 bases between. In germline, CDR1 is SGDLS, CDR2 YYNGEE. The CDR3 consists of 14 residues. The CDR3 loop reads CASSASWGLGELFF. Written as DNA, the CDR3 is TGTGCCAGCAGCGCTTCGTGGGGGCTCGGGGAGCTGTTTTTT.

The rearrangement uses TRBV24-1 and TRBJ2-7, with D possibly matching TRBD1 (7 bases). V gave up 4 bases and J gave up 0 bases, with 15 bases separating them. The CDR3 spans 16 residues. From germline, CDR1 is KGHDR and CDR2 SFDVKD. CDR3 coding DNA: TGTGCCACCAGTGACCCCTCGGGGGACAGCTCCTACGAGCAGTACTTC. Translating it yields CATSDPSGDSSYEQYF.

The V call is TRBV28, the J call TRBJ1-5; 8 bases fit TRBD1. Germline CDR1 is MDHEN and CDR2 is SYDVKM. V shed 5 bases, J shed 3 bases, and the junction held 6 bases outside the gene matches. This CDR3 region has 15 residues. The CDR3 sequence: CASSPPQGANQPQHF. The CDR3 nucleotides read TGTGCCAGCAGTCCCCCTCAGGGGGCCAATCAGCCCCAGCATTTT.